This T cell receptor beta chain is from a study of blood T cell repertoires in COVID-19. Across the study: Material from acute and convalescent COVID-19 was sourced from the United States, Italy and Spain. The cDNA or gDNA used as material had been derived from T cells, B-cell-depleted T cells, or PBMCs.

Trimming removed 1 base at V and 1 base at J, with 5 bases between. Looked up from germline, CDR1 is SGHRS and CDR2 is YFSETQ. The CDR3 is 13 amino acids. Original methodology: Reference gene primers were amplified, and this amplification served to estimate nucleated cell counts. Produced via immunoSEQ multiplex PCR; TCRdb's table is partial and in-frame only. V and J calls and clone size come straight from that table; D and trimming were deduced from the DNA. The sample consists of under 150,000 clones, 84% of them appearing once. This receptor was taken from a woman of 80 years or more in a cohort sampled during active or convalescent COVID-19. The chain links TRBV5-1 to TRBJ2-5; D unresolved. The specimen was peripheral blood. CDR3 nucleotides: TGCGCCAGCAGCTTGTTCGTCCAAGAGACCCAGTACTTC. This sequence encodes CASSLFVQETQYF.